The clone carrying this T cell receptor beta chain was picked up a small number of times. The data derive from a study of PD-1 blockade in classical Hodgkin lymphoma. Overall study: Nivolumab was given intravenously to patients at 3 mg/kg every 2 weeks.

The CDR3 is 17 residues long. Trimming cost V 10 bases and J 3 bases; bases outside gene matches: 18. CDR1 is MGHDK, CDR2 SYGVNS, per germline. Sequencing was performed with immunoSEQ multiplex PCR; in TCRdb, only in-frame clones are kept and a portion is missing. Among about 45,000 clones listed, around three quarters were seen once. Exposure to brentuximab vedotin varied, and each patient had relapsed following autologous stem cell transplantation. The study recorded best responses of complete response, partial response or progressive disease. This receptor was obtained from a human donor with classical Hodgkin lymphoma. The gene calls are TRBV25-1 and TRBJ2-3; 8 nucleotides agree with TRBD1. The source was peripheral blood mononuclear cells (PBMCs), collected before the second cycle of nivolumab. The chain's CDR3 is CATQRGTGGIRTDTQYF. The CDR3 DNA follows: TGTGCCACCCAAAGGGGTACAGGGGGGATTAGGACAGATACGCAGTATTTT.